Reported below is one T cell receptor beta chain. The repertoire was sequenced with immunoSEQ multiplex PCR; TCRdb's copy has only in-frame clones and lacks some. In the table there are 350,000 or so clones, 90% of which are singletons. Trimming cost V 4 bases and J 6 bases; bases outside gene matches: 4. The CDR3 has 15 residues. Germline V gene sequence: CDR1 SGHRS, CDR2 YFSETQ. This sample stems from a study of blood T cell repertoires in COVID-19. In the study overall: In each case, the material was cDNA or gDNA derived from T cells, B-cell-depleted T cells, or PBMCs.

The sequenced material came from peripheral blood. The chain couples TRBV5-1 to TRBJ2-1, with 13 bases that match TRBD2. The TCR was taken from a man aged 18 to 29 with active or convalescent COVID-19. For the CDR3, the DNA is TGCGCCAGCAGCGAAGGGACTAGCGGGGTCAATGAGCAGTTCTTC. Protein product: CASSEGTSGVNEQFF.